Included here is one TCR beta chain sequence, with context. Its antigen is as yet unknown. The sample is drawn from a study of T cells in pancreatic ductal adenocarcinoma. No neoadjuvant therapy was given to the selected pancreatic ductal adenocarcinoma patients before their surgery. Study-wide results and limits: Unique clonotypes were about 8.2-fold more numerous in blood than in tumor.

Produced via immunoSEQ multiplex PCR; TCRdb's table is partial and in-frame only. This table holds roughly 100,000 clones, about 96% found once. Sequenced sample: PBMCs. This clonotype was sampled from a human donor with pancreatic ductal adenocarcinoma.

The CDR3 nucleotides are TGTGCCAGCAGCTCCGGACTAGCTCGCGACACAGATACGCAGTATTTT. Translation gives CASSSGLARDTDTQYF. This rearrangement joins TRBV7-2 to TRBJ2-3; 8 nucleotides agree with TRBD2. V lost 4 bases to trimming and J lost 2 bases; unmatched junction nucleotides: 8. CDR1 is SGHTA, CDR2 FQGNSA, per germline. This CDR3 region has 16 residues.